This T cell receptor (beta chain) was sequenced in a study of shared clonotypes between healthy human individuals. Original handling: ImmunoSEQ gave junction-only sequences without quality scores, so filtering differed. Generated by immunoSEQ multiplex PCR, the TCRdb table keeps only in-frame clones and is missing some. V and J calls and clone size are those listed in that table; D and trimming were worked out from the DNA. The profile shows hundreds of thousands of clones, about three quarters of them singletons. The CDR3 spans 15 residues. V was pared by 1 base and J by 6 bases, with 1 base of the junction left unmatched. The germline CDR1 and CDR2 sequences are SGHNT and YENEEA. Points on this clone: Different DNA sequences within this sample yield the same CDR3.

The specimen sequenced was memory CD4+ T cells sorted from blood. Subset denoted: CD45RA-negative fraction. The receptor was isolated from a woman aged 25 to 39 in good health. The V and J genes are TRBV11-3 and TRBJ2-1; 12 bases agree with TRBD2. The DNA of the CDR3 is TGTGCCAGCAGCTTAGGGACTAGCGGGATCAATGAGCAGTTCTTC. As protein: CASSLGTSGINEQFF.